These 12 T cell receptor beta chains share one sample of origin, sequenced in a study of blood T cell repertoires in COVID-19. Profiling relied on immunoSEQ multiplex PCR, and the TCRdb table lists in-frame clones only, not all of them. This sample has fewer than 300,000 clones, with approximately 77% found just once. Sequencing was carried out using peripheral blood. The receptor source for this set is a woman between 18 and 30 years old with acute or convalescent COVID-19.

This clone appeared once. This chain's CDR3 is CATTGLAGEGEQYF. The CDR3 DNA reads TGTGCCACAACGGGACTAGCGGGAGAAGGTGAGCAGTACTTC. The chain carries TRBV10-3 and TRBJ2-7, with TRBD2 identical over 14 bases. The trim removed 10 bases at V and 7 bases at J, leaving 9 bases unmatched. Germline assignment: CDR1 ENHRY and CDR2 SYGVKD. This CDR3 has 14 amino acids.

The chain employs TRBV7-2 and TRBJ2-3; D remains unclear. Trimming took 0 bases from V and 2 from J, leaving 12 bases between them. This CDR3 has 16 residues. Germline CDR1 and CDR2: SGHTA and FQGNSA. The chain's CDR3 is CASSLAIVQSTDTQYF. The DNA for the CDR3 is TGTGCCAGCAGCTTAGCGATAGTCCAATCCACAGATACGCAGTATTTT.

The CDR3 sequence is CASSSPGEGYGYTF. CDR3 bases: TGTGCCAGTAGTAGCCCAGGGGAAGGCTATGGCTACACCTTC. The V call is TRBV19, the J call TRBJ1-2, with D perhaps matching TRBD1 (6 bases). The V gene lost 4 bases and the J gene lost 4 bases, with 13 bases spanning the gap. The CDR3 runs 14 residues. Germline V CDR1 and CDR2: LNHDA, SQIVND (reference sequence).

The gene calls are TRBV30 and TRBJ1-2; tentatively, D is TRBD1 (5 bases). CDR3 length: 13 amino acids. Germline CDR1 GTSNPN, CDR2 SVGIG (reference sequence). V was clipped by 2 bases and J by 0 bases, with 7 bases between them. The CDR3 nucleotides read TGTGCCTGGAGTCAGGGCACTAACTATGGCTACACCTTC. Translated, it gives CAWSQGTNYGYTF.

The CDR3 loop is CASSPPWTSGSTDTQYF. As DNA, the CDR3 is TGTGCCAGCAGTCCACCCTGGACTAGCGGGAGCACAGATACGCAGTATTTT. The chain has TRBV28 and TRBJ2-3; 11 nucleotides match TRBD2. With 5 bases clipped from V and 0 bases from J, the junction kept 7 bases outside the gene matches. The CDR3 spans 17 residues. The germline V gene has CDR1 MDHEN and CDR2 SYDVKM.

This chain joins TRBV29-1 and TRBJ2-1; tentatively, D is TRBD1 (5 bases). V lost 3 bases to trimming and J lost 0 bases, with 12 bases between them. There are 15 residues in the CDR3. Germline lookup yields CDR1 SQVTM and CDR2 ANQGSEA. In DNA form, the CDR3 reads TGCAGCGTTGACCAGGGATGGGGCTCCTACAATGAGCAGTTCTTC. It encodes CSVDQGWGSYNEQFF.

This chain uses TRBV4-3 with TRBJ2-5, with a tentative D call TRBD2 (6 bases). V lost 4 bases and J lost 5, with 20 bases in between. This CDR3 is 16 amino acids long. The germline V gene has CDR1 LGHNA and CDR2 YSLEER. This CDR3 is CASSRIAEGMEETQYF. In DNA form, the CDR3 reads TGCGCCAGCAGCCGAATAGCGGAGGGGATGGAGGAGACCCAGTACTTC.

The rearrangement uses TRBV5-1 and TRBJ2-1; a possible D gene is TRBD1 (6 bases). Trimming shortened V by 2 bases and J by 9 bases, and 15 bases separated the two germline ends. The CDR3 sequence is 14 residues long. Germline CDR1 is SGHRS and CDR2 is YFSETQ. The CDR3 is CASSFLQGKSEQFF. The CDR3 nucleotides are TGCGCCAGCAGCTTCTTACAGGGTAAGAGTGAGCAGTTCTTC.

The CDR3 nucleotides are TGTGCCAGCACGTGGGGGGGATCCTACGAGCAGTACTTC. Residues: CASTWGGSYEQYF. This chain connects TRBV7-9 to TRBJ2-7, with 7 positions matching TRBD2. The V and J ends lost 7 bases and 1 base, in that order; junction bases with no gene match: 4. Germline loops: CDR1 SEHNR, CDR2 FQNEAQ (reference sequence). The CDR3 is 13 residues long.

The rearrangement joins TRBV9 to TRBJ2-7; a weak D match, TRBD1 (5 bases). The CDR3 covers 14 residues. V was pared by 3 bases and J by 0 bases, with 10 bases between. Per the germline V gene, CDR1 is SGDLS and CDR2 is YYNGEE. The CDR3 DNA reads TGTGCCAGCAGCGCGACAGCCACCTCCTACGAGCAGTACTTC. This codes for CASSATATSYEQYF.

V usage is TRBV7-2 and J usage is TRBJ2-2, with D hard to call. Germline CDR1 is SGHTA and CDR2 is FQGNSA. The V gene lost 6 bases and the J gene lost 5 bases, with 19 bases spanning the gap. This CDR3 is 16 amino acids long. In DNA, the CDR3 is TGTGCCAGCAGACGTACTACGGGTGGTAGGACCGGGGAGCTGTTTTTT. This translates into CASRRTTGGRTGELFF.

The chain joins TRBV19 to TRBJ2-3; D may be TRBD2 (7 bases). V was cut by 7 bases and J by 4 bases, with 21 bases left in between. Germline assignment: CDR1 LNHDA and CDR2 SQIVND (reference sequence). The CDR3 totals 16 residues. The CDR3 here is CASTAGFAGAADTQYF. DNA of the CDR3: TGTGCCAGTACCGCCGGGTTCGCGGGGGCCGCAGATACGCAGTATTTT.